Below are 4 T cell receptor beta chains sequenced from a single sample in a study of OX40 agonist ivuxolimab in advanced cancers. Sequencing was performed with immunoSEQ multiplex PCR; in TCRdb, only in-frame clones are kept and a portion is missing. This sample has over 70,000 clones, with 80% to 90% found just once. The material was CD4+ or CD8+ T cells sorted from blood, obtained in a trial of the OX40 agonist ivuxolimab. The receptors come from an adult with an advanced solid tumor such as melanoma, head and neck, liver or kidney cancer.

The V call is TRBV11-2, the J call TRBJ2-2, with D unresolved. This CDR3 comprises 14 residues. The germline gives CDR1 SGHAT, CDR2 FQNNGV. The ends were cut back, 4 bases at V and 7 bases at J, with 13 bases in the middle. The CDR3 loop reads CASSSPQVGGELFF. The CDR3 DNA reads TGTGCCAGCAGCTCCCCCCAGGTTGGCGGGGAGCTGTTTTTT. Combining the CDR3 with reference TRBV11-2 and TRBJ2-2 gives the whole variable domain EAGVAQSPRYKIIEKRQSVAFWCNPISGHATLYWYQQILGQGPKLLIQFQNNGVVDDSQLPKDRFSAERLKGVDSTLKIQPAKLEDSAVYLCASSSPQVGGELFFGEGSRLTVL.

The gene calls are TRBV7-9 and TRBJ1-2, with TRBD1 identical over 8 bases. The trim removed 5 bases at V and 7 bases at J, leaving 6 bases unmatched. This CDR3 spans 13 amino acids. CDR1 SEHNR and CDR2 FQNEAQ come from the germline V gene (reference sequence). The CDR3 coding sequence is TGTGCCAGCAGCCTCGGACAGGGTGGTGGCTACACCTTC. Amino acid sequence: CASSLGQGGGYTF.

The J gene is TRBJ2-3, the V gene TRBV5-6; unclear D gene. The CDR3 totals 14 residues. The germline CDR1 and CDR2 sequences are SGHDT and YYEEEE. Trimming stripped 6 bases from V and 1 base from J, with 12 bases between. CDR3 coding DNA: TGTGCCAGCAACAAGTGGGGTGGCACAGATACGCAGTATTTT. It yields the protein CASNKWGGTDTQYF.

This clone was recorded only once. The chain joins TRBV2 to TRBJ2-7, with D possibly TRBD1 on 5 matching bases. Looked up from germline, CDR1 is SNHLY and CDR2 is FYNNEI. V was trimmed by 6 bases and J by 0 bases, leaving 12 bases between them. This CDR3 is 14 amino acids long. The DNA for the CDR3 is TGTGCCAGCAGCCGTGGGGCCAGCTCCTACGAGCAGTACTTC. Translation: CASSRGASSYEQYF.